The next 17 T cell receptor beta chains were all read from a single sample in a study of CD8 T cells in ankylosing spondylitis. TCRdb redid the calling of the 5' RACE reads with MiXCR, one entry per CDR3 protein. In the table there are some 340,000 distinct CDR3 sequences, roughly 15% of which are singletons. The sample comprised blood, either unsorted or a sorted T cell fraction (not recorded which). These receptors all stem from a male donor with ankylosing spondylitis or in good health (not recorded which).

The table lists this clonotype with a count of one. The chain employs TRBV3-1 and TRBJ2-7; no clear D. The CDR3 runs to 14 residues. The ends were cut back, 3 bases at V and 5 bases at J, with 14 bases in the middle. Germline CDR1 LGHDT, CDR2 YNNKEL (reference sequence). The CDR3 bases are TGTGCCAGCAGCCAGAGTATCGGGCTCCACGAGCAGTACTTC. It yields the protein CASSQSIGLHEQYF.

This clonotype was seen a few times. The CDR3 sequence: CASSQDFTGRNEQYF. CDR3 in DNA: TGTGCCAGCAGCCAAGATTTTACAGGGCGGAACGAGCAGTACTTC. The chain links TRBV3-1 to TRBJ2-7, with D maybe TRBD1 (6 bases). Germline CDR1 reads LGHDT; CDR2 reads YNNKEL (reference sequence). The CDR3 is made up of 15 amino acids. The ends were cut back, 0 bases at V and 5 bases at J, with 14 bases in the middle.

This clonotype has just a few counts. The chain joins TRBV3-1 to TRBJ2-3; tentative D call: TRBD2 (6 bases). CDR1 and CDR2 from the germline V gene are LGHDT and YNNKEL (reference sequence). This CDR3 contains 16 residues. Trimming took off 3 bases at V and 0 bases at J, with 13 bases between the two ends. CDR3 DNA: TGTGCCAGCAGCCAGGTTCTAGCGTGGAGCACAGATACGCAGTATTTT. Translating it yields CASSQVLAWSTDTQYF.

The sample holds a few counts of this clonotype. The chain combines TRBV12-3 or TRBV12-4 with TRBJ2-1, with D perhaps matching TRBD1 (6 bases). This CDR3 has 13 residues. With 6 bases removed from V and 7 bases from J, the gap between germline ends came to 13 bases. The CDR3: CASRSHRDNEQFF. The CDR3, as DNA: TGTGCCAGCAGGTCCCACAGGGATAATGAGCAGTTCTTC.

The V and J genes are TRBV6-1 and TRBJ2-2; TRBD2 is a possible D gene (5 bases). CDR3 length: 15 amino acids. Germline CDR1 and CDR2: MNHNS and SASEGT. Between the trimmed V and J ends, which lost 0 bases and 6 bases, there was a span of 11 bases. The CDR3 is CASSEASGFAGELFF. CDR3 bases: TGTGCCAGCAGTGAAGCCTCGGGGTTTGCCGGGGAGCTGTTTTTT.

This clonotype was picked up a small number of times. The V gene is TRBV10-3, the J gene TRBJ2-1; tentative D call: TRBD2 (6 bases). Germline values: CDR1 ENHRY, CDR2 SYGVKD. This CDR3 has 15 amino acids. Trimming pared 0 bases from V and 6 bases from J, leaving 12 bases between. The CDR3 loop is CAISESIGTPNEQFF. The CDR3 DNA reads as TGTGCCATCAGTGAGTCCATCGGGACTCCCAATGAGCAGTTCTTC.

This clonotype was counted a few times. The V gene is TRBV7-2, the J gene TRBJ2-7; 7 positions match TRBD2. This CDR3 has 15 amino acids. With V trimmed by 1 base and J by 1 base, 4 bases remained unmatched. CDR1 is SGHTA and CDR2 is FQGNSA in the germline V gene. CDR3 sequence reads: CASSLESGISYEQYF. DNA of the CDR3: TGTGCCAGCAGCTTAGAGAGCGGGATATCCTACGAGCAGTACTTC. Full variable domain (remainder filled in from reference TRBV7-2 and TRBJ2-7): GAGVSQSPSNKVTEKGKDVELRCDPISGHTALYWYRQSLGQGLEFLIYFQGNSAPDKSGLPSDRFSAERTGGSVSTLTIQRTQQEDSAVYLCASSLESGISYEQYFGPGTRLTVT.

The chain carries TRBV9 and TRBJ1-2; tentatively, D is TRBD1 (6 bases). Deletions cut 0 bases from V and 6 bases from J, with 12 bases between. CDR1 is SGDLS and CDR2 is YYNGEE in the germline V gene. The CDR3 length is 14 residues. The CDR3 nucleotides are TGTGCCAGCAGCGTAGTTTCAGGGGTGGATGGCTACACCTTC. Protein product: CASSVVSGVDGYTF.

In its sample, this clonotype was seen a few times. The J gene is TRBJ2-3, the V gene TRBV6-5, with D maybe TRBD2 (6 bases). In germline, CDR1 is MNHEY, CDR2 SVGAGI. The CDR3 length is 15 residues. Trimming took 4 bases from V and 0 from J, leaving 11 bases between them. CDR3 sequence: CASSSDGTSTDTQYF. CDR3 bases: TGTGCCAGCAGTTCAGACGGGACTAGCACAGATACGCAGTATTTT.

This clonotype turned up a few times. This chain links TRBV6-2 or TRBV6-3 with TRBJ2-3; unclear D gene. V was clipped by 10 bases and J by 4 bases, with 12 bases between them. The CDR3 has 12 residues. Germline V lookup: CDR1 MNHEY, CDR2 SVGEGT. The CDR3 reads CATAVQADTQYF. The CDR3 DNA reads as TGTGCCACCGCGGTACAAGCAGATACGCAGTATTTT.

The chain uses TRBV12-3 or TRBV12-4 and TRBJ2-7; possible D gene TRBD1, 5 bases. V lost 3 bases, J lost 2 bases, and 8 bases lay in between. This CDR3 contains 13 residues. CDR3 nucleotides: TGTGCCAGCAGTTTTGTGGGGCCCTACGAGCAGTACTTC. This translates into CASSFVGPYEQYF.

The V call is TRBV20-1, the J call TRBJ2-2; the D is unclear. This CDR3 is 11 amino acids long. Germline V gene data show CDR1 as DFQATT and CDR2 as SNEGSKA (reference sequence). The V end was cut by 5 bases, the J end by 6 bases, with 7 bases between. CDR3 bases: TGCAGTGCTCCGTTCTCCGGGGAGCTGTTTTTT. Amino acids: CSAPFSGELFF.

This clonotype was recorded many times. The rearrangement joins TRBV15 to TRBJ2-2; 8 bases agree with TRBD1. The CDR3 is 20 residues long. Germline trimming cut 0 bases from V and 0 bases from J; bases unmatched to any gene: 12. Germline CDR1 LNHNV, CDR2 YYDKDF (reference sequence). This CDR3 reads CATSRDLTGQAYANTGELFF. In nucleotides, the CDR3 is TGTGCCACCAGCAGAGATTTGACGGGACAGGCTTACGCGAACACCGGGGAGCTGTTTTTT.

CDR3 DNA: TGTGCCAGCAGCGCGTTCAGGGTTGGCACTGAAGCTTTCTTT. It encodes CASSAFRVGTEAFF. V usage is TRBV11-2 and J usage is TRBJ1-1, with D perhaps TRBD1 (5 bases). Germline V lookup: CDR1 SGHAT, CDR2 FQNNGV. The CDR3 spans 14 residues. Trimming stripped 5 bases from V and 4 bases from J, with 14 bases between.

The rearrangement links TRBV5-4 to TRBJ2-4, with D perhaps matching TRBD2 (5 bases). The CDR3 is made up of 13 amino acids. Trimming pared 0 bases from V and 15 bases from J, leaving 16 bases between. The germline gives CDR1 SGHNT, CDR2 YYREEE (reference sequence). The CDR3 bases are TGTGCCAGCAGCTTGGGAGGGAAGGGCGAAGGGTACTTC. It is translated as CASSLGGKGEGYF. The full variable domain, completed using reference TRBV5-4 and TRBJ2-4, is ETGVTQSPTHLIKTRGQQVTLRCSSQSGHNTVSWYQQALGQGPQFIFQYYREEENGRGNFPPRFSGLQFPNYSSELNVNALELDDSALYLCASSLGGKGEGYFGAGTRLSVL.

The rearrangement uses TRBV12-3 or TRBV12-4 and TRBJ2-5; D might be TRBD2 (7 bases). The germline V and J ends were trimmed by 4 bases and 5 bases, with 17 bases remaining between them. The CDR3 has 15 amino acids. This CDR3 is CASSSDRGARETQYF. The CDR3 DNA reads TGTGCCAGCAGTTCGGATCGGGGGGCGAGGGAGACCCAGTACTTC.

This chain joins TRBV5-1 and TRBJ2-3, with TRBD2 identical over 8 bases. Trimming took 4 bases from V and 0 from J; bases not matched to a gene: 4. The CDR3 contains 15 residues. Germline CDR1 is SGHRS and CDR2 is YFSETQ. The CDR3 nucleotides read TGCGCCAGCAGCCCGGGGGGGTTGAGCACAGATACGCAGTATTTT. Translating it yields CASSPGGLSTDTQYF.